This paragraph covers one T cell receptor beta chain sequence. The antigen is unknown. CDR3 length: 19 amino acids. V shed 4 bases and J 8 bases; nucleotides not matched to a gene: 16. The germline gives CDR1 LNHDA, CDR2 SQIVND (reference sequence). Profiled with immunoSEQ multiplex PCR; TCRdb holds only in-frame clones, not every one. This sample has over 95,000 clones; roughly nine tenths occur once, and the top ten carry roughly 0.33%. The record originates from a study of OX40 agonist ivuxolimab in advanced cancers. Study-wide background: Of the patients, three showed partial responses, one with hepatocellular carcinoma and two with cutaneous melanoma. General observations from the study: At 0.1-3.0 mg/kg, partial responders had clonal expansion among the lowest observed.

Sampling of blood occurred at baseline, cycle 4 day 1, and cycle 7 day 1. The genes are TRBV19 and TRBJ2-1; 14 positions match TRBD2. Sequencing was performed on CD4+ or CD8+ T cells sorted from blood, taken in a trial of the OX40 agonist ivuxolimab. The TCR sequence derives from an adult with an advanced solid tumor such as melanoma, head and neck, liver or kidney cancer. CDR3: CASSTNAGTSGRDNYEQFF. The CDR3 bases are TGTGCCAGTAGTACCAATGCCGGGACTAGCGGGAGAGATAACTATGAGCAGTTCTTC.